This is a list of T cell receptor beta chains from one sample in a study of T-cell memory formation after mild COVID-19. In TCRdb, the 5' RACE reads were re-called with MiXCR into one record per CDR3 protein. The table lists about 430,000 distinct CDR3 sequences, more than 15% of them singletons, with roughly 21% in the top ten. Material for sequencing was PBMCs or a T cell subset sorted from them (not recorded which). The receptor set was obtained from a man aged 18 to 29 who had mild COVID-19 (a few samples of this study predate the infection). Cell type and time point are not known. Both conserved end residues are part of each CDR3. Fields, in order: CDR3 protein, CDR3 DNA, CDR3 length, J gene, V gene, clone size, D gene. The D gene is left open where the match is weak. Expanded clones get a size class; other rows say once, few or many, or leave the size out.

CDR3: CASMEDGYFGYTF
DNA: TGTGCCAGCATGGAGGACGGCTACTTTGGCTACACCTTC
length: 13
J: TRBJ1-2
V: TRBV12-3/TRBV12-4
size: few
D: -

CDR3: CASSYSRLRGDGYTF
DNA: TGTGCCAGCAGTTACTCGAGGCTCCGGGGTGATGGCTACACCTTC
length: 15
J: TRBJ1-2
V: TRBV6-5
size: -
D: -

CDR3: CASSGSQAGGNYGYTF
DNA: TGTGCCAGCAGTGGATCGCAGGCGGGAGGGAACTATGGCTACACCTTC
length: 16
J: TRBJ1-2
V: TRBV6-2/TRBV6-3
size: -
D: -

CDR3: CSVLEGLTYEQYF
DNA: TGCAGCGTTTTGGAGGGACTTACCTACGAGCAGTACTTC
length: 13
J: TRBJ2-7
V: TRBV29-1
size: -
D: -

CDR3: CASSRGITGELFF
DNA: TGTGCCAGCAGCCGAGGGATCACCGGGGAGCTGTTTTTT
length: 13
J: TRBJ2-2
V: TRBV7-3
size: few
D: -

CDR3: CASSQDGPGAYSNQPQHF
DNA: TGCGCCAGCAGCCAAGATGGTCCAGGGGCCTATAGCAATCAGCCCCAGCATTTT
length: 18
J: TRBJ1-5
V: TRBV4-3
size: -
D: -

CDR3: CASSFVGNQPQHF
DNA: TGTGCCAGCAGTTTTGTAGGAAATCAGCCCCAGCATTTT
length: 13
J: TRBJ1-5
V: TRBV12-3/TRBV12-4
size: -
D: -

CDR3: CASRAGGAYEQYF
DNA: TGTGCCAGCAGAGCGGGGGGGGCCTACGAGCAGTACTTC
length: 13
J: TRBJ2-7
V: TRBV12-3/TRBV12-4
size: -
D: TRBD2

CDR3: CSAGGAQERQETQYF
DNA: TGCAGTGCGGGGGGGGCACAAGAACGCCAAGAGACCCAGTACTTC
length: 15
J: TRBJ2-5
V: TRBV20-1
size: -
D: -

CDR3: CASRYNTGELFF
DNA: TGCGCCAGCAGATATAACACCGGGGAGCTGTTTTTT
length: 12
J: TRBJ2-2
V: TRBV5-1
size: -
D: -

CDR3: CASSSLLGSQTGELFF
DNA: TGCGCCAGCAGCTCCCTTCTGGGCAGTCAGACCGGGGAGCTGTTTTTT
length: 16
J: TRBJ2-2
V: TRBV5-1
size: many
D: -

CDR3: CASSYGTGGDSPLHF
DNA: TGTGCCAGCAGTTACGGGACAGGGGGCGATTCACCCCTCCACTTT
length: 15
J: TRBJ1-6
V: TRBV6-5
size: -
D: TRBD1

CDR3: CASSPQGGSNQPQHF
DNA: TGTGCCAGCAGCCCACAGGGGGGGAGCAATCAGCCCCAGCATTTT
length: 15
J: TRBJ1-5
V: TRBV12-3/TRBV12-4
size: few
D: TRBD1

CDR3: CASSYGSSINTEAFF
DNA: TGTGCCAGCAGTTATGGGTCCAGCATTAACACTGAAGCTTTCTTT
length: 15
J: TRBJ1-1
V: TRBV6-5
size: few
D: -

CDR3: CATNGAAQDEQFF
DNA: TGTGCCACCAACGGGGCAGCGCAGGATGAGCAGTTCTTC
length: 13
J: TRBJ2-1
V: TRBV6-2/TRBV6-3
size: -
D: -

CDR3: CSVAKGSGNRPQHF
DNA: TGCAGCGTTGCGAAGGGCTCGGGCAATCGGCCCCAGCATTTT
length: 14
J: TRBJ1-5
V: TRBV29-1
size: -
D: -